The 8 T cell receptor beta chains in this list originate from one sample, sequenced in a study of blood T cell repertoires in COVID-19. Repertoires were generated with immunoSEQ multiplex PCR, while TCRdb's copy carries only in-frame clones and drops some. The sample shows 150,000 to 190,000 clones, roughly 85% of them seen only once. The sample consisted of peripheral blood. All receptors come from a woman in her sixties or seventies with COVID-19, enrolled during active disease.

The V and J genes are TRBV23-1 and TRBJ1-3; possible D gene TRBD1, 5 bases. TRBV23-1 belongs to the ORF category, with a function that is uncertain. The CDR3 sequence is 16 residues long. Trimming took 4 bases from V and 0 from J, leaving 13 bases between them. CDR3 amino acids: CASSRGPVLSGNTIYF. In nucleotides, the CDR3 is TGCGCCAGCAGTCGGGGCCCCGTTCTCTCTGGAAACACCATATATTTT.

In this sample, this clone turned up once. The chain is built from TRBV30 and TRBJ1-1, with TRBD1 matching 7 bases. V shed 2 bases, J shed 4 bases, and the junction held 10 bases outside the gene matches. Germline assignment: CDR1 GTSNPN and CDR2 SVGIG (reference sequence). This CDR3 has 15 amino acids. The CDR3 here is CAWSIPGGLITEAFF. For the CDR3, the DNA is TGTGCCTGGAGTATCCCAGGGGGGCTGATCACTGAAGCTTTCTTT. The variable domain in full, completed from reference TRBV30 and TRBJ1-1, reads SQTIHQWPATLVQPVGSPLSLECTVEGTSNPNLYWYRQAAGRGLQLLFYSVGIGQISSEVPQNLSASRPQDRQFILSSKKLLLSDSGFYLCAWSIPGGLITEAFFGQGTRLTVV.

This clone has just a few counts. This chain links TRBV7-9 with TRBJ1-2; D ambiguous. With 2 bases removed from V and 1 base from J, the gap between germline ends came to 17 bases. This CDR3 contains 17 residues. Germline assignment: CDR1 SEHNR and CDR2 FQNEAQ (reference sequence). CDR3 protein: CASSLSGQADLNYGYTF. CDR3 in DNA: TGTGCCAGCAGCTTATCAGGTCAGGCCGATCTTAACTATGGCTACACCTTC.

The gene calls are TRBV7-9 and TRBJ1-5; 7 bases line up with TRBD1. Germline loops: CDR1 SEHNR, CDR2 FQNEAQ (reference sequence). The CDR3 runs 16 residues. V lost 4 bases, J lost 2 bases, and 8 bases stayed unmatched. DNA for the CDR3: TGTGCCAGCAGCTCTTACAGGGGAGAGGGCAATCAGCCCCAGCATTTT. Protein product: CASSSYRGEGNQPQHF.

The chain uses TRBV7-9 and TRBJ2-5, with D maybe TRBD2 (6 bases). CDR3 length equals 14 residues. Trimming took off 5 bases at V and 1 base at J, with 11 bases between the two ends. Germline CDR1 SEHNR, CDR2 FQNEAQ (reference sequence). This chain's CDR3 is CASSPTGLQETQYF. The DNA of the CDR3 is TGTGCCAGCAGCCCGACGGGACTCCAAGAGACCCAGTACTTC. Variable domain in full (rest from reference TRBV7-9 and TRBJ2-5): DTGVSQNPRHKITKRGQNVTFRCDPISEHNRLYWYRQTLGQGPEFLTYFQNEAQLEKSRLLSDRFSAERPKGSFSTLEIQRTEQGDSAMYLCASSPTGLQETQYFGPGTRLLVL.

The rearrangement joins TRBV6-6 to TRBJ1-2; 9 bases agree with TRBD1. The trim removed 2 bases at V and 7 bases at J, leaving 5 bases unmatched. The CDR3 length is 14 residues. Germline values: CDR1 MNHNY, CDR2 SVGAGI (reference sequence). CDR3 in amino acids: CASSYGTGKFGYTF. The DNA of the CDR3 is TGTGCCAGCAGTTACGGGACAGGGAAGTTTGGCTACACCTTC.

This sequence joins TRBV10-3 and TRBJ2-5, with 7 nucleotides matching TRBD1. The CDR3 length is 13 residues. Germline V CDR1 and CDR2: ENHRY, SYGVKD. V dropped 7 bases and J dropped 1; count of bases not matched to a gene: 3. Written as DNA, the CDR3 is TGTGCCATCAAGACAGGGATCCAAGAGACCCAGTACTTC. It specifies CAIKTGIQETQYF.

V usage is TRBV4-1 and J usage is TRBJ1-2, with D unresolved. Germline CDR1 is MGHRA and CDR2 is YSYEKL. CDR3 length: 15 amino acids. Trimming removed 0 bases from V and 2 bases from J, with 10 bases in between. The CDR3 sequence: CASSQDAPRNYGYTF. CDR3 DNA: TGCGCCAGCAGCCAAGATGCCCCCAGAAACTATGGCTACACCTTC.